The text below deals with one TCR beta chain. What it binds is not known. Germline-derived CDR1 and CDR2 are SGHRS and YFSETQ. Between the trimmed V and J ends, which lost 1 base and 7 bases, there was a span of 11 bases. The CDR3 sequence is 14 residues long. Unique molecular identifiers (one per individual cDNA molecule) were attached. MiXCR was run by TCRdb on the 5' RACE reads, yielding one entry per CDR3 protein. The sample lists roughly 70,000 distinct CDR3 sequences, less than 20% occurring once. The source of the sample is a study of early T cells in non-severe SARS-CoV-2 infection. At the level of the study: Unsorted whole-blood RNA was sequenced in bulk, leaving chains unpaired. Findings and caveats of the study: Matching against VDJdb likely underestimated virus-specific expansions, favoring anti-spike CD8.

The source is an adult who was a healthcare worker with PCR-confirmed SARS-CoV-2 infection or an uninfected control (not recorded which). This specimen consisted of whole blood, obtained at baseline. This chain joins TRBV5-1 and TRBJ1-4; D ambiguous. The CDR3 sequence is CASSLRGEAEKLFF. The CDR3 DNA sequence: TGCGCCAGCAGCTTGCGTGGGGAGGCTGAAAAACTGTTTTTT. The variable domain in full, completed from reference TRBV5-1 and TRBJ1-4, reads KAGVTQTPRYLIKTRGQQVTLSCSPISGHRSVSWYQQTPGQGLQFLFEYFSETQRNKGNFPGRFSGRQFSNSRSEMNVSTLELGDSALYLCASSLRGEAEKLFFGSGTQLSVL.